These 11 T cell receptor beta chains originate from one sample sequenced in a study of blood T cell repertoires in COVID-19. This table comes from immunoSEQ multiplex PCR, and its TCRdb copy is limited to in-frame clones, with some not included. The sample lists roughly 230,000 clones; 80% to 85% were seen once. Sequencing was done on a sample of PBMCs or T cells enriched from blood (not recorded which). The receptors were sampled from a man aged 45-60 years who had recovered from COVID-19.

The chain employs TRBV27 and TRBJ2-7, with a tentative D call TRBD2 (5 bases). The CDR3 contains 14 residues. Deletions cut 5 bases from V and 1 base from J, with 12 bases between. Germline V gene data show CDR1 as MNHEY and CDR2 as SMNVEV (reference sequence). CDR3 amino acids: CASSPGRGSYEQYF. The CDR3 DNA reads TGTGCCAGCAGTCCAGGTCGGGGTTCCTACGAGCAGTACTTC.

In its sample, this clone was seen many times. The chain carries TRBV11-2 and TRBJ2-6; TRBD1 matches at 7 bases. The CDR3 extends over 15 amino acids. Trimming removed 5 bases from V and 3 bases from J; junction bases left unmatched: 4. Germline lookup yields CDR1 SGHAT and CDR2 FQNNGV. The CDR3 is CASSAHRGGANVLTF. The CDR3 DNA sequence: TGTGCCAGCAGCGCCCACAGGGGTGGGGCCAACGTCCTGACTTTC.

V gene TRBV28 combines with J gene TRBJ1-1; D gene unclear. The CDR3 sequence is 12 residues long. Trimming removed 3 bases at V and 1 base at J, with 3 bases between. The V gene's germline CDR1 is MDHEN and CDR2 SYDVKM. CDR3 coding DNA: TGTGCCAGCAGTTTGGCGAACACTGAAGCTTTCTTT. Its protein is CASSLANTEAFF.

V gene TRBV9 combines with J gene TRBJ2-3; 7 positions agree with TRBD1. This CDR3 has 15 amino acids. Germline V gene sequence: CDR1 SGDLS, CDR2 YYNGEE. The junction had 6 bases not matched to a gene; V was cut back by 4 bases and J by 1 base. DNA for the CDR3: TGTGCCAGCAGCCCAAGACAGGGACGCACAGATACGCAGTATTTT. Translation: CASSPRQGRTDTQYF.

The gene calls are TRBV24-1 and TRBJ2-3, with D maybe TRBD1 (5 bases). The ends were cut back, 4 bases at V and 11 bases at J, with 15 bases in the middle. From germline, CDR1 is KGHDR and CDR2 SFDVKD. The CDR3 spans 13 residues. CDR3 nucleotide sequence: TGTGCCACCAGTGACCCAGGGTTTCGCAGGCAGTATTTT. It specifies CATSDPGFRRQYF.

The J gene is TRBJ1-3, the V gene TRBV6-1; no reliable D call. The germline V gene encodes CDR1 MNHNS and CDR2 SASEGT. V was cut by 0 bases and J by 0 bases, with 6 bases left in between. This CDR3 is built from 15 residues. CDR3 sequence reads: CASSEAVASGNTIYF. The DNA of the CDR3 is TGTGCCAGCAGTGAAGCGGTGGCCTCTGGAAACACCATATATTTT.

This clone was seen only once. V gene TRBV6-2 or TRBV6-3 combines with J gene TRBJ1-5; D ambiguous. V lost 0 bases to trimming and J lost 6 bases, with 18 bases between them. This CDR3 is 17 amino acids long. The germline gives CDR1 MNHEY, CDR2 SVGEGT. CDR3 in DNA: TGTGCCAGCAGTTACTCGACAAAGGTGCTTCGGGGTCAGCCCCAGCATTTT. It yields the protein CASSYSTKVLRGQPQHF.

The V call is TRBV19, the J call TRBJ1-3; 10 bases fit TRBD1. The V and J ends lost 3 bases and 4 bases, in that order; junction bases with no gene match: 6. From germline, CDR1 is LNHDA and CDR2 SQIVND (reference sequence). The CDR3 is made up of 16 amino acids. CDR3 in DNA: TGTGCCAGTAGTATCTTGGGACAGGGGTTCGGAAACACCATATATTTT. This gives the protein CASSILGQGFGNTIYF.

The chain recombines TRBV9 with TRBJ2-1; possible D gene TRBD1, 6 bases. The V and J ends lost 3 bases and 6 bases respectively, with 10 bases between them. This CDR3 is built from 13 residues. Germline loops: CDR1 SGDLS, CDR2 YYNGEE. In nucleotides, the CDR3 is TGTGCCAGCAGCGAAGACAGGCGCAATGAGCAGTTCTTC. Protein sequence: CASSEDRRNEQFF.

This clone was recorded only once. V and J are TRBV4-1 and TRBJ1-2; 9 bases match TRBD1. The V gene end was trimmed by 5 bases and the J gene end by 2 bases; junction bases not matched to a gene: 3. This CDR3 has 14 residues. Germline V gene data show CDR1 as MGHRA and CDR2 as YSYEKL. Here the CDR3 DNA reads TGCGCCAGCAGCTCGGGACAGGGCAACTATGGCTACACCTTC. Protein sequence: CASSSGQGNYGYTF.

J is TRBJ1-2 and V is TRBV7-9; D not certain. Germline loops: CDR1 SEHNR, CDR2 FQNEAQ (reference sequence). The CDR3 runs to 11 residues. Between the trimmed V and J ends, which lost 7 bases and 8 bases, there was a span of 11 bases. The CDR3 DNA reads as TGTGCCAGCACCCTAAAGCCGGGCTACACCTTC. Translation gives CASTLKPGYTF.